The source of this TCR beta chain is a study of blood T cell repertoires in COVID-19. Study at large: The samples span acute and convalescent COVID-19 from the United States, Italy and Spain. Sources were T cells, B-cell-depleted T cells, or PBMCs; the material itself was cDNA or gDNA.

Authors' methods: Researchers report that nucleated cell counts were estimated from reference gene primer amplification. Data came from immunoSEQ multiplex PCR; TCRdb stores just in-frame clones and leaves some out. The V and J calls and clone size were taken over from that table, and D and trimming were inferred from the DNA. In the table there are approximately 280,000 clones, approximately 84% of which are singletons. This clone appeared a single time. The V gene's germline CDR1 is LGHNA and CDR2 YNFKEQ. The trim removed 4 bases at V and 5 bases at J, leaving 10 bases unmatched. The CDR3 has 16 residues. Patients at the Seattle site were enrolled during active infection and followed longitudinally.

What was sequenced was peripheral blood. The rearrangement joins TRBV4-2 to TRBJ1-5; 8 nucleotides match TRBD1. The TCR comes from a human donor with COVID-19, enrolled during active disease. The donor label of this sample is uncertain. CDR3 amino acids: CASSRSARGQDQPQHF. CDR3 in DNA: TGTGCCAGCAGCCGCTCCGCCAGGGGGCAAGATCAGCCCCAGCATTTT.